Following are 31 T cell receptor beta chains from one sample sequenced in a study of blood T cell repertoires in COVID-19. Sequencing used immunoSEQ multiplex PCR; TCRdb keeps in-frame clones, though not all of them. The sample lists 390,000 or so clones, 85% to 90% seen once, with around 6.3% in the top ten. Sequencing input: peripheral blood. Source of these receptors: a man younger than 35 with active or convalescent COVID-19.

V is TRBV19 and J is TRBJ2-7; unclear D gene. Germline CDR1 and CDR2: LNHDA and SQIVND (reference sequence). This CDR3 contains 13 residues. V was trimmed by 6 bases and J by 6 bases, leaving 15 bases between them. CDR3 sequence: CASRHAAGSEQYF. The CDR3 DNA sequence: TGTGCCAGTAGACACGCCGCCGGGTCCGAGCAGTACTTC.

The rearrangement links TRBV27 to TRBJ2-7; 11 positions match TRBD2. V lost 7 bases and J lost 2; bases outside the gene matches: 7. CDR3 length equals 15 residues. Germline loops: CDR1 MNHEY, CDR2 SMNVEV (reference sequence). CDR3 in DNA: TGTGCCAGCAAACCGGGACTAGCGGACCCCTACGAGCAGTACTTC. Its protein is CASKPGLADPYEQYF.

This clone was picked up a small number of times. The chain uses TRBV6-2 or TRBV6-3 and TRBJ2-1; 10 nucleotides line up with TRBD2. Looked up from germline, CDR1 is MNHEY and CDR2 is SVGEGT. The CDR3 spans 16 residues. Trimming cost V 5 bases and J 7 bases; bases outside gene matches: 11. DNA for the CDR3: TGTGCCAGCAGTACGGTGCTAGCGGGAGCCGTAAATGAGCAGTTCTTC. This codes for CASSTVLAGAVNEQFF.

J is TRBJ2-7 and V is TRBV4-3; D might be TRBD2 (5 bases). Trimming left V 4 bases short and J 2 bases short, with 15 bases between. This CDR3 is built from 15 residues. The germline V gene encodes CDR1 LGHNA and CDR2 YSLEER. DNA for the CDR3: TGCGCCAGCAGCCGGGCAGCGGATTCTCCCTACGAGCAGTACTTC. It translates to CASSRAADSPYEQYF.

The rearrangement links TRBV28 to TRBJ1-1, with a tentative D call TRBD1 (5 bases). The germline gives CDR1 MDHEN, CDR2 SYDVKM. This CDR3 has 10 amino acids. The V end was cut by 3 bases, the J end by 10 bases, with 6 bases between. Written as DNA, the CDR3 is TGTGCCAGCAGTTTCGGGGGAGCTTTCTTT. It codes for CASSFGGAFF.

The chain uses TRBV6-2 or TRBV6-3 and TRBJ1-5, with TRBD1 matching over 8 bases. The germline CDR1 and CDR2 sequences are MNHEY and SVGEGT. The CDR3 extends over 15 amino acids. V lost 4 bases and J lost 6; bases outside the gene matches: 8. The CDR3 is CASSLDRGFSQPQHF. The CDR3 DNA reads TGTGCCAGCAGTTTAGACAGGGGTTTTTCTCAGCCCCAGCATTTT.

This chain joins TRBV7-9 and TRBJ1-2; 10 bases map to TRBD1. The CDR3 covers 16 residues. Germline V lookup: CDR1 SEHNR, CDR2 FQNEAQ (reference sequence). The ends lost 3 bases at V and 2 bases at J; junction bases unmatched: 6. Here the CDR3 reads CASSLGQGTVNYGYTF. The CDR3 DNA sequence: TGTGCCAGCAGCTTGGGACAGGGGACAGTGAACTATGGCTACACCTTC.

This chain links TRBV9 with TRBJ1-2; 7 nucleotides match TRBD1. From germline, CDR1 is SGDLS and CDR2 YYNGEE. The CDR3 loop spans 15 amino acids. The ends lost 4 bases at V and 0 bases at J; junction bases unmatched: 6. In DNA form, the CDR3 reads TGTGCCAGCAGCCCTCAGGGGGTGGCTAACTATGGCTACACCTTC. Protein: CASSPQGVANYGYTF. Full variable domain (missing parts from reference TRBV9 and TRBJ1-2): DSGVTQTPKHLITATGQRVTLRCSPRSGDLSVYWYQQSLDQGLQFLIQYYNGEERAKGNILERFSAQQFPDLHSELNLSSLELGDSALYFCASSPQGVANYGYTFGSGTRLTVV.

The V call is TRBV6-5, the J call TRBJ2-7; 12 positions agree with TRBD2. CDR1 is MNHEY, CDR2 SVGAGI, per germline. The CDR3 is 16 amino acids. After removal of 0 bases from V and 4 bases from J, the junction contained 4 bases not matched to a gene. For the CDR3, the DNA is TGTGCCAGCAGTTACTCGATACTAGCGGGAGGATACGAGCAGTACTTC. Translating it yields CASSYSILAGGYEQYF.

This clone was observed a handful of times. This chain connects TRBV2 to TRBJ1-6, with D unclear. The germline V gene has CDR1 SNHLY and CDR2 FYNNEI. This CDR3 is built from 13 residues. The germline V and J ends were trimmed by 7 bases and 0 bases, with 4 bases remaining between them. CDR3 sequence: CASMSSYNSPLHF. The CDR3 nucleotides are TGTGCCAGCATGAGCTCCTATAATTCACCCCTCCACTTT.

The CDR3 is CASRGDRGRSEGNFF. CDR3 DNA: TGTGCCAGTAGGGGGGACAGGGGGCGCTCGGAGGGTAATTTCTTC. The chain carries TRBV19 and TRBJ2-1; 12 bases match TRBD1. The germline V gene encodes CDR1 LNHDA and CDR2 SQIVND (reference sequence). The CDR3 length is 15 residues. V trimming: 6 bases; J trimming: 16 bases; junction bases outside the gene matches: 16.

A few counts support this clone. The rearrangement joins TRBV5-1 to TRBJ2-7; 11 bases match TRBD1. V lost 4 bases, J lost 2 bases, and 5 bases stayed unmatched. CDR3 length: 15 amino acids. Germline V gene lookup returns CDR1 SGHRS and CDR2 YFSETQ. Here the CDR3 reads CASSDGQGAAYEQYF. The DNA of the CDR3 is TGCGCCAGCAGCGACGGACAGGGGGCGGCCTACGAGCAGTACTTC.

This chain connects TRBV19 to TRBJ2-5; maybe TRBD1 (5 bases). This CDR3 spans 14 amino acids. Germline values: CDR1 LNHDA, CDR2 SQIVND (reference sequence). With 7 bases removed from V and 1 base from J, the gap between germline ends came to 13 bases. The CDR3 DNA reads as TGTGCCAGTAAAGCAGGGCTTTCCCAAGAGACCCAGTACTTC. Translating it yields CASKAGLSQETQYF.

The chain employs TRBV3-1 (or the pseudogene TRBV3-2) and TRBJ2-5, with 9 bases aligning to TRBD1. The CDR3 spans 15 residues. Per the germline V gene, CDR1 is LGHDT and CDR2 is YNNKEL (reference sequence). The V and J ends lost 4 bases and 6 bases, in that order; junction bases with no gene match: 9. The CDR3, as DNA: TGTGCCAGCAGCCTTGGGACAGGGCAGAGGAAGACCCAGTACTTC. This codes for CASSLGTGQRKTQYF.

The J gene is TRBJ2-5, the V gene TRBV2; 8 bases line up with TRBD2. The CDR3 runs 15 residues. V lost 7 bases to trimming and J lost 7 bases; unmatched junction nucleotides: 14. Germline V gives CDR1 SNHLY, CDR2 FYNNEI. The CDR3 DNA follows: TGTGCCAGCATCCGGCAAGCGGGGGTGCTAGGGACCCAGTACTTC. Its translation is CASIRQAGVLGTQYF.

J is TRBJ2-2 and V is TRBV27, with 7 bases matching TRBD2. The germline gives CDR1 MNHEY, CDR2 SMNVEV (reference sequence). V was pared by 2 bases and J by 0 bases, with 3 bases of the junction left unmatched. The CDR3 spans 16 residues. CDR3 residues: CASSLVLAANTGELFF. The CDR3 bases are TGTGCCAGCAGTTTAGTGCTAGCGGCGAACACCGGGGAGCTGTTTTTT.

CDR3 loop: CASSFTRDSLSYEQYF. The DNA of the CDR3 is TGTGCCAGCAGCTTCACCCGGGACAGCCTCTCCTACGAGCAGTACTTC. V and J are TRBV5-4 and TRBJ2-7, with 7 bases identical to TRBD1. Germline trimming cut 2 bases from V and 0 bases from J; bases unmatched to any gene: 8. Germline lookup yields CDR1 SGHNT and CDR2 YYREEE (reference sequence). There are 16 residues in the CDR3.

V is TRBV6-4 and J is TRBJ2-1; D perhaps matches TRBD2 (6 bases). Between the trimmed V and J ends, which lost 0 bases and 0 bases, there was a span of 18 bases. Germline V gene lookup returns CDR1 MRHNA and CDR2 SNTAGT. This CDR3 has 19 residues. The chain's CDR3 is CASSDSGGVGESSYNEQFF. The CDR3 DNA is TGTGCCAGCAGTGACTCGGGGGGAGTAGGTGAGAGCTCCTACAATGAGCAGTTCTTC.

This chain uses TRBV15 with TRBJ1-1; no definite D call. CDR3 length: 14 amino acids. Trimming shortened V by 6 bases and J by 0 bases, and 11 bases separated the two germline ends. Germline V gene sequence: CDR1 LNHNV, CDR2 YYDKDF (reference sequence). CDR3: CATSFTGMNTEAFF. In DNA form, the CDR3 reads TGTGCCACCAGTTTTACGGGAATGAACACTGAAGCTTTCTTT.

This sequence joins TRBV11-2 and TRBJ1-1; no clear D. Germline assignment: CDR1 SGHAT and CDR2 FQNNGV. This CDR3 region has 14 residues. Trimming removed 2 bases from V and 0 bases from J, with 7 bases in between. CDR3 protein: CASSLPQLNTEAFF. CDR3 nucleotides: TGTGCCAGCAGCTTACCCCAATTGAACACTGAAGCTTTCTTT.

J is TRBJ2-7 and V is TRBV6-2 or TRBV6-3, with 7 bases identical to TRBD1. With V trimmed by 5 bases and J by 3 bases, 7 bases remained unmatched. Germline values: CDR1 MNHEY, CDR2 SVGEGT. The CDR3 is 14 amino acids. The CDR3 is CASSRPRQGYEQYF. CDR3 bases: TGTGCCAGCAGTCGCCCCCGACAGGGCTACGAGCAGTACTTC.

V usage is TRBV2 and J usage is TRBJ2-1, with 7 bases aligning to TRBD1. Per the germline V gene, CDR1 is SNHLY and CDR2 is FYNNEI. The CDR3 runs 14 residues. V trimming: 6 bases; J trimming: 2 bases; junction bases outside the gene matches: 4. The CDR3 bases are TGTGCCAGCAGCCGGGACAGCCCCTACAATGAGCAGTTCTTC. This sequence encodes CASSRDSPYNEQFF.

Of note for this clone: At one end, the junction sequence differs from germline, possibly due to a read error. The rearrangement links TRBV27 to TRBJ2-7; D is possibly TRBD2 (6 bases). Germline CDR1 MNHEY, CDR2 SMNVEV (reference sequence). CDR3 length equals 14 residues. CDR3 in amino acids: CASSLGGDYYEQHF. In DNA form, the CDR3 reads TGTGCCAGCAGTTTAGGAGGGGATTACTACGAGCAGCACTTC.

J is TRBJ1-2 and V is TRBV6-2 or TRBV6-3; unclear D gene. V lost 6 bases, J lost 7 bases, and 15 bases lay in between. This CDR3 has 13 residues. Germline values: CDR1 MNHEY, CDR2 SVGEGT. CDR3 region: CASSPQVVGGYTF. The CDR3 DNA follows: TGTGCCAGCAGCCCGCAGGTGGTAGGTGGCTACACCTTC.

The chain uses TRBV2 and TRBJ2-7; 9 bases map to TRBD1. V shed 6 bases, J shed 0 bases, and the junction held 9 bases outside the gene matches. The germline gives CDR1 SNHLY, CDR2 FYNNEI. CDR3 length equals 16 residues. CDR3 in DNA: TGTGCCAGCAGCGATCCGGGACAGGGAAGCTCCTACGAGCAGTACTTC. The encoded protein is CASSDPGQGSSYEQYF.

This chain links TRBV6-5 with TRBJ1-3; a weak D match, TRBD1 (5 bases). CDR3 length: 11 amino acids. V dropped 7 bases and J dropped 11 bases, with 12 bases sitting between them. Looked up from germline, CDR1 is MNHEY and CDR2 is SVGAGI. CDR3 sequence: CASTQGQAIYF. Written as DNA, the CDR3 is TGTGCCAGCACCCAGGGTCAGGCCATATATTTT.

Points on this clone: Mismatch with germline at one junction end may stem from a read error. The chain couples TRBV4-3 to TRBJ2-6; tentative D call: TRBD1 (6 bases). Germline V gene data show CDR1 as LGHNA and CDR2 as YSLEER. The CDR3 loop spans 18 amino acids. CDR3 coding DNA: TGCGCCAGCAGCCAGAAGACAGGATCGACCTCTGGGGCCAACGTGCTGACTTTC. Translated, it gives CASSQKTGSTSGANVLTF.

Concerning this clone: Sequence at one end of the junction differs from germline and may be a read error. The V call is TRBV7-2, the J call TRBJ2-7, with 12 bases aligning to TRBD2. CDR3 length: 15 residues. Looked up from germline, CDR1 is SGHTA and CDR2 is FQGNSA. This CDR3 reads CASSLAGGLPYEQYF. The CDR3 DNA sequence: TGTGCCAGCAGCCTAGCGGGAGGGCTACCCTACGAGCAGTACTTC.

The J gene is TRBJ1-2, the V gene TRBV19; 10 bases are a match to TRBD1. Germline V gene lookup returns CDR1 LNHDA and CDR2 SQIVND (reference sequence). Trimming cost V 2 bases and J 4 bases; bases outside gene matches: 10. The CDR3 sequence is 17 residues long. The CDR3 DNA reads as TGTGCCAGTAGTATATCGGACAGGGGGGAGTTATCCTATGGCTACACCTTC. It is translated as CASSISDRGELSYGYTF.

The V gene is TRBV4-3, the J gene TRBJ2-5, with D possibly being TRBD2 (5 bases). Germline CDR1 and CDR2: LGHNA and YSLEER. Between the trimmed V and J ends, which lost 0 bases and 5 bases, there was a span of 13 bases. The CDR3 consists of 15 residues. The CDR3 is CASSQDLGRGETQYF. DNA for the CDR3: TGCGCCAGCAGCCAAGATCTTGGGAGAGGGGAGACCCAGTACTTC.

V usage is TRBV19 and J usage is TRBJ1-5; D gene ambiguous. Trimming took off 3 bases at V and 0 bases at J, with 9 bases between the two ends. The CDR3 runs to 15 residues. From germline, CDR1 is LNHDA and CDR2 SQIVND (reference sequence). CDR3 in amino acids: CASSIVADSNQPQHF. The CDR3, as DNA: TGTGCCAGTAGTATCGTGGCGGATAGCAATCAGCCCCAGCATTTT.